This record covers a single T cell receptor (beta chain). This CDR3 region has 13 residues. V gave up 6 bases and J gave up 10 bases; unmatched junction bases: 9. The source of the sample is a study of blood T cell repertoires in COVID-19. In the study overall: Specimens from acute and convalescent COVID-19 originated in the United States, Italy and Spain.

Profiled with immunoSEQ multiplex PCR; TCRdb holds only in-frame clones, not every one. The sample comprises about 69,000 clones, about four fifths of which are singletons, and 9% to 10% rests with the top ten. The sequence was collected from an elderly woman with acute or convalescent COVID-19. V is TRBV12-3 or TRBV12-4 and J is TRBJ2-3; 8 nucleotides agree with TRBD1. Sequencing was done on a sample of peripheral blood. The chain's CDR3 is CASRSRGLDAQYF. In nucleotides, the CDR3 is TGTGCCAGCAGAAGCAGGGGGCTGGATGCGCAGTATTTT.